This T cell receptor (beta chain) was documented in a study of T cells expressing NK-cell markers. Points from the study as a whole: Of CD8+ T cells, about 1.0-8% belonged to dominant NKG2C+ clonotypes in roughly 6 donors.

Per germline, CDR1 MNHEY and CDR2 SVGAGI. This CDR3 has 14 residues. TCRdb reanalyzed the 5' RACE reads, giving one entry per CDR3 protein sequence and no DNA. The sample table sets out 500,000 to 700,000 distinct CDR3 sequences. For this clonotype: Its antigen is currently unknown.

Sequencing input: blood T cells: a sorted CD56 or NKG2C T cell subset, CD4+ or CD8+ T cells, or bulk PBMC T cells (not recorded which). V is TRBV6-5 and J is TRBJ2-1; TCRdb names TRBD1, which stays unverified in the absence of DNA. This receptor was obtained from a man aged 18 to 29 in good health. CDR3 loop: CASSYSPPPNEQFF.